This T cell receptor (beta chain) was found in a study of regulatory T cells in long-lasting Graves disease. Notes on the study in general: Patients with persistent disease showed a bias toward TRBV28, TRBJ1-2 and TRBJ2-5.

Construction of the TCR beta libraries employed iRepertoire HTBI primers in conjunction with Arm-PCR of CDR3 regions. Each CDR3 protein gets one entry after TCRdb re-called the multiplex PCR reads with MiXCR. The table includes roughly 410,000 distinct CDR3 sequences, approximately 16% detected once. Time point indicated: newly diagnosed GD, antithyroid drugs for less than 3 months. There was RNA extracted from PBMCs, and the TCR library was made from it. This CDR3 spans 15 amino acids. Per the germline V gene, CDR1 is SGHRS and CDR2 is YFSETQ. After removal of 3 bases from V and 9 bases from J, the junction contained 9 bases not matched to a gene. This clonotype has just a few counts. What it binds is unknown. This sample was also put to use in a study of T cells in Graves' hyperthyroidism and ophthalmopathy.

This TCR came from a woman between 40 and 55 years old with Graves disease. This chain links TRBV5-1 with TRBJ2-1; TRBD2 matches at 10 bases. The source material was peripheral blood mononuclear cells (PBMCs), sampled at new diagnosis, from a patient treated with antithyroid drugs. CDR3 region: CASSSGLAGVSEQFF. In nucleotides, the CDR3 is TGCGCCAGCAGCTCCGGGCTAGCGGGAGTAAGTGAGCAGTTCTTC.